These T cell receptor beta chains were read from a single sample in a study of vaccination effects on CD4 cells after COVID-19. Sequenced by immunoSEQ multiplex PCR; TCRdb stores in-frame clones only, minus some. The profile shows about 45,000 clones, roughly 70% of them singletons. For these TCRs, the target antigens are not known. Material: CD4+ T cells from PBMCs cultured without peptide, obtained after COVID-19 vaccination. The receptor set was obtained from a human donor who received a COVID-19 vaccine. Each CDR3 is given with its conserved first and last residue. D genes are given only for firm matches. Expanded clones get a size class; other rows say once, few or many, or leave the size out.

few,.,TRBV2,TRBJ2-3,TGTGCCAGCAGTGGACGGACCACAGATACGCAGTATTTT,CASSGRTTDTQYF
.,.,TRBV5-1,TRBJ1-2,TGCGCCAGCAGCTTGGACCCAGCTAACTATGGCTACACCTTC,CASSLDPANYGYTF
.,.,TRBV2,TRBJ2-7,TGTGCCAGCAGTGAAATAGTGTGGGGCGCGCAGTACTTC,CASSEIVWGAQYF
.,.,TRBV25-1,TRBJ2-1,TGTGCCAGCAGTGAACGCAGGGCGGGTGAGCAGTTCTTC,CASSERRAGEQFF
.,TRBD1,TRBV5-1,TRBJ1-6,TGCGCCAGCAGCTTGGACAGGGGGGATTCACCCCTCCACTTT,CASSLDRGDSPLHF
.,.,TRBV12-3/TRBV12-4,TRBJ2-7,TGTGCCAGCAGTTTTACCGCCAGCTACGAGCAGTACTTC,CASSFTASYEQYF
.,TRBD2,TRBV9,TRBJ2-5,TGTGCCAGCAGCGTAGGGACAGGACTAGCGGGAGGCCAAGAGACCCAGTACTTC,CASSVGTGLAGGQETQYF
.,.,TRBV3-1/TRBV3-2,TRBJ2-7,TGTGCCAGCAGTCGGACCCACCCGGGAACCTACGAGCAGTACTTC,CASSRTHPGTYEQYF
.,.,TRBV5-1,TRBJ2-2,TGCGCCAGCAGCGGCGGGGATGGGTGGACCGGGGAGCTGTTTTTT,CASSGGDGWTGELFF
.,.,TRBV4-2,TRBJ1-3,TGTGCCAGCAGCCGTGACGGGGTAGACTCTGGAAACACCATATATTTT,CASSRDGVDSGNTIYF
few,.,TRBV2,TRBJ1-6,TGTGCCAGCCAAAACCAAGACCTAAACTCCTATAATTCACCCCTCCACTTT,CASQNQDLNSYNSPLHF